These 10 T cell receptor beta chains were sequenced from one sample in a study of control samples from healthy donors and cancer patients. Produced via immunoSEQ multiplex PCR; TCRdb's table is partial and in-frame only. The table shows 150,000 or so clones, with just over 90% occurring only once. Material: blood. The receptors stem from a woman aged 60-75 years in good health.

The gene calls are TRBV6-2 or TRBV6-3 and TRBJ2-1; D not resolved. There are 12 residues in the CDR3. Germline-derived CDR1 and CDR2 are MNHEY and SVGEGT. Trimming removed 4 bases from V and 6 bases from J, with 7 bases in between. Here the CDR3 DNA reads TGTGCCAGCAGTTCAAGGGCCAATGAGCAGTTCTTC. This sequence encodes CASSSRANEQFF.

This rearrangement joins TRBV2 to TRBJ1-2; 7 nucleotides line up with TRBD1. This CDR3 spans 14 amino acids. Germline V lookup: CDR1 SNHLY, CDR2 FYNNEI. V was pared by 3 bases and J by 5 bases, with 6 bases of the junction left unmatched. CDR3 sequence reads: CASSEGQTLYGYTF. DNA of the CDR3: TGTGCCAGCAGTGAGGGACAGACCCTGTATGGCTACACCTTC.

The J gene is TRBJ2-1, the V gene TRBV7-2; D is perhaps TRBD1 (6 bases). CDR3 length: 13 amino acids. Per germline, CDR1 SGHTA and CDR2 FQGNSA. Trimming shortened V by 4 bases and J by 12 bases, and 16 bases separated the two germline ends. This CDR3 is CASSSRTRGGQFF. The CDR3 DNA is TGTGCCAGCAGCTCCCGGACGCGAGGGGGGCAGTTCTTC.

The V gene is TRBV19, the J gene TRBJ2-1; 12 nucleotides line up with TRBD2. This CDR3 is built from 17 residues. The germline V gene has CDR1 LNHDA and CDR2 SQIVND (reference sequence). The V gene end was trimmed by 5 bases and the J gene end by 4 bases; junction bases not matched to a gene: 9. DNA of the CDR3: TGTGCCAGTAGTGTGGGGCCAACTAGCGGGGGGTACAATGAGCAGTTCTTC. Protein product: CASSVGPTSGGYNEQFF.

The chain links TRBV2 to TRBJ1-4, with D possibly matching TRBD1 (5 bases). This CDR3 comprises 15 residues. The germline V and J ends were trimmed by 7 bases and 7 bases, with 19 bases remaining between them. The V gene's germline CDR1 is SNHLY and CDR2 FYNNEI. The CDR3 is CASTGGVIEGEKLFF. Written as DNA, the CDR3 is TGTGCCAGCACGGGGGGGGTCATCGAGGGTGAAAAACTGTTTTTT.

The chain carries TRBV11-3 and TRBJ2-1; 8 bases match TRBD1. Trimming at V came to 0 bases and at J to 3 bases, leaving 1 base not matched to a gene. Germline V CDR1 and CDR2: SGHNT, YENEEA. The CDR3 length is 15 residues. DNA for the CDR3: TGTGCCAGCAGCTTAGAAGGGACAGGCTACAATGAGCAGTTCTTC. It encodes CASSLEGTGYNEQFF. Full variable domain (outside the CDR3, taken from reference TRBV11-3 and TRBJ2-1): EAGVVQSPRYKIIEKKQPVAFWCNPISGHNTLYWYLQNLGQGPELLIRYENEEAVDDSQLPKDRFSAERLKGVDSTLKIQPAELGDSAVYLCASSLEGTGYNEQFFGPGTRLTVL.

The chain has TRBV7-9 and TRBJ1-3; a weak D match, TRBD1 (5 bases). The CDR3 extends over 13 amino acids. Germline values: CDR1 SEHNR, CDR2 FQNEAQ (reference sequence). Trimming shortened V by 4 bases and J by 13 bases, and 17 bases separated the two germline ends. DNA of the CDR3: TGTGCCAGCAGCTCGTCTATGGGGGATCAAATATATTTT. It specifies CASSSSMGDQIYF.

This clone showed up just a few times. The rearrangement joins TRBV3-1 (or the pseudogene TRBV3-2) to TRBJ2-2; D remains ambiguous. There are 12 residues in the CDR3. Trimming took off 5 bases at V and 4 bases at J, with 5 bases between the two ends. Germline loops: CDR1 LGHDT, CDR2 YNNKEL (reference sequence). This CDR3 reads CASSFSTGELFF. The CDR3 coding sequence is TGTGCCAGCAGCTTCAGCACCGGGGAGCTGTTTTTT.

V is TRBV9 and J is TRBJ1-4; D is possibly TRBD1 (6 bases). The length of the CDR3 is 19 residues. The V end lost 0 bases, the J end lost 2 bases, and 20 bases lay between the germline ends. The germline gives CDR1 SGDLS, CDR2 YYNGEE. Here the CDR3 DNA reads TGTGCCAGCAGCGTAGCTCCGGCAGGGGAAATATTTACTAATGAAAAACTGTTTTTT. As protein: CASSVAPAGEIFTNEKLFF.

The chain couples TRBV5-1 to TRBJ1-1, with D perhaps TRBD1 (6 bases). This CDR3 has 14 amino acids. The V end was cut by 0 bases, the J end by 6 bases, with 12 bases between. Germline CDR1 is SGHRS and CDR2 is YFSETQ. This CDR3 is CASSLGGGTAEAFF. In DNA, the CDR3 is TGCGCCAGCAGCTTGGGAGGGGGGACGGCTGAAGCTTTCTTT.